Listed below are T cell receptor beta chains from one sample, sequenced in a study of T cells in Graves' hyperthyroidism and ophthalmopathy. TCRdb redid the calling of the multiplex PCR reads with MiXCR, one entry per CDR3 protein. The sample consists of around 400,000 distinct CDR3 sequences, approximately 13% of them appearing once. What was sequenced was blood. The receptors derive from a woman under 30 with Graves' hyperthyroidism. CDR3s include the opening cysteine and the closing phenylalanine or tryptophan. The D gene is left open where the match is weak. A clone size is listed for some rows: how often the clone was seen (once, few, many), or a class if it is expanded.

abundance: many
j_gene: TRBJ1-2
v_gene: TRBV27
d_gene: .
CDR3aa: CASSLVSPFDGYTF
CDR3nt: TGTGCCAGCAGTTTAGTCTCCCCTTTTGATGGCTACACCTTC

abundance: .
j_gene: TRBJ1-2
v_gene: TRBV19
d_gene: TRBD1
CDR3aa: CASSTTGGQGGYTF
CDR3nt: TGTGCCAGTAGTACGACAGGGGGCCAGGGTGGCTACACCTTC

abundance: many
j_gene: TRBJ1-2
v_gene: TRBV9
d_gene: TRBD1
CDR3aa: CASSVAGGADGYTF
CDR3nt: TGTGCCAGCAGCGTGGCAGGGGGCGCAGATGGCTACACCTTC

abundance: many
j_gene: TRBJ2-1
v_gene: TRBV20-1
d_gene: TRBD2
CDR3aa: CSARVAGGRGSYNEQFF
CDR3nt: TGCAGTGCTAGAGTCGCGGGGGGTAGAGGGTCCTACAATGAGCAGTTCTTC

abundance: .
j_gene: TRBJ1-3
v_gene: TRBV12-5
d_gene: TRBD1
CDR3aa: CASGLVVGQGVGNTIYF
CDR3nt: TGTGCTAGTGGTTTGGTTGTCGGACAGGGTGTTGGAAACACCATATATTTT

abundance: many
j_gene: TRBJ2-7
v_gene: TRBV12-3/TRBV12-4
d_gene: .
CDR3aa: CASSQQGLDEQYF
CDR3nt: TGTGCCAGCAGTCAACAGGGTTTAGACGAGCAGTACTTC

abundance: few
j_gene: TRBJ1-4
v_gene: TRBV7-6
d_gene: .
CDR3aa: CASSLGRAGAVNEKLFF
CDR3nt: TGTGCCAGCAGCCTCGGACGGGCAGGGGCGGTTAATGAAAAACTGTTTTTT

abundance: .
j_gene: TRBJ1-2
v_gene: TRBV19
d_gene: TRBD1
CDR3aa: CASSIGRTGGRAYGYTF
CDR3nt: TGTGCCAGTAGTATCGGACGTACAGGGGGCCGTGCCTATGGCTACACCTTC

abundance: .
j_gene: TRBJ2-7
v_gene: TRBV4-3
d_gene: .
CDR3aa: CASSPALGRYEQYF
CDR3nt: TGCGCCAGCAGTCCTGCGTTGGGGCGTTACGAGCAGTACTTC

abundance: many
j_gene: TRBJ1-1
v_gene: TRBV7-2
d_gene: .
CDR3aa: CAGSFLVTEAFF
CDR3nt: TGTGCCGGCAGCTTCCTTGTCACTGAAGCTTTCTTT

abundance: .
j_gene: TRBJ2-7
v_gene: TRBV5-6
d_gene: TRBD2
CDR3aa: CASSLPGTSGRTDEQYF
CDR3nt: TGTGCCAGCAGCTTACCCGGGACTAGCGGGAGAACCGACGAGCAGTACTTC

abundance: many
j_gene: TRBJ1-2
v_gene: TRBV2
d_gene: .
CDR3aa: CASDSKGGWGGYTF
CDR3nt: TGTGCCAGCGATTCCAAGGGAGGGTGGGGAGGCTACACCTTC

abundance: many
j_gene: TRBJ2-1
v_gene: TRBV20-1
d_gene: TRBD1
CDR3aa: CSAPPGQDPAEQFF
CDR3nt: TGCAGTGCTCCCCCGGGACAGGACCCCGCTGAGCAGTTCTTC

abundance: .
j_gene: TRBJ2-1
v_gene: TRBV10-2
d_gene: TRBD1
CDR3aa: CASKIKPGQDNEQFF
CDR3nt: TGCGCCAGCAAGATCAAGCCGGGACAGGACAATGAGCAGTTCTTC

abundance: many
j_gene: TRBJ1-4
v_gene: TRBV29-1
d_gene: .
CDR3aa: CSVETGGEKLFF
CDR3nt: TGCAGCGTTGAGACGGGGGGGGAAAAACTGTTTTTT

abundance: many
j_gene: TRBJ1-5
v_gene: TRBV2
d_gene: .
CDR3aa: CASSYGTPNQPQHF
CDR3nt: TGTGCCAGCAGCTACGGGACTCCCAATCAGCCCCAGCATTTT

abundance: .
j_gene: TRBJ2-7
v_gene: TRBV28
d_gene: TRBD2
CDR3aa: CASSLLTSGGLEQYF
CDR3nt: TGTGCCAGCAGTTTATTGACTAGCGGGGGGCTCGAGCAGTACTTC

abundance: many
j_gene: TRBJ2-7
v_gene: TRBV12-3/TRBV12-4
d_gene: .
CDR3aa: CASAPGWSSPGFYEQYF
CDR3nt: TGTGCCAGCGCCCCGGGGTGGAGTTCTCCCGGATTCTACGAGCAGTACTTC

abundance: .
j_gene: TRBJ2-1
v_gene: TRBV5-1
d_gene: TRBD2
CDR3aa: CASSSYLTSGANNERFF
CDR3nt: TGCGCCAGCAGCTCATATCTCACTAGCGGGGCTAACAATGAGCGGTTCTTC

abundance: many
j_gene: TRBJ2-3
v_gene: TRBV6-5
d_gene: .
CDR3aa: CASSYSSGVASTDTQYF
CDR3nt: TGTGCCAGCAGTTACTCGTCAGGGGTCGCTAGCACAGATACGCAGTATTTT

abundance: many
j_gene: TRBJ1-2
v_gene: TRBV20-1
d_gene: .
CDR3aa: CSAPRSNYGYTF
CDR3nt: TGCAGTGCCCCCAGGAGTAACTATGGCTACACCTTC

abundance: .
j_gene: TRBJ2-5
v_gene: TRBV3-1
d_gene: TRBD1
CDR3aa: CASSQAGHRGETQYF
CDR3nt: TGTGCCAGCAGCCAAGCGGGCCACAGGGGAGAGACCCAGTACTTC

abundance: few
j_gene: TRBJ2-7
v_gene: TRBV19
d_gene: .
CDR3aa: CASSIWTDTYEQYF
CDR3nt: TGTGCCAGTAGTATCTGGACGGACACCTACGAGCAGTACTTC

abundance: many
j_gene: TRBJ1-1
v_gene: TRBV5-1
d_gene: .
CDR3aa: CASSDGHYTEAFF
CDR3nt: TGCGCCAGCAGCGACGGACACTACACTGAAGCTTTCTTT

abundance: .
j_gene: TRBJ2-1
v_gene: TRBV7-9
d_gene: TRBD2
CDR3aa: CASSPTLGGSYNEQFF
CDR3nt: TGTGCCAGTAGCCCGACCCTCGGGGGGTCCTACAATGAGCAGTTCTTC

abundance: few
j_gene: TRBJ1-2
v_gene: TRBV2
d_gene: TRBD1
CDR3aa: CASSEVAGGGYTF
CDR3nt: TGTGCCAGCAGTGAAGTGGCAGGGGGAGGCTACACCTTC

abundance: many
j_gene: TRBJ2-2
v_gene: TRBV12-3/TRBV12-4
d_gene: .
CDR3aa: CASRGENTGELFF
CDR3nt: TGTGCCAGCCGAGGGGAAAACACCGGGGAGCTGTTTTTT

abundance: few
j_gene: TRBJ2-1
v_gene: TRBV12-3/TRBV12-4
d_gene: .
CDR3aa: CASSLVNNEQFF
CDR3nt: TGTGCCAGCAGTTTGGTAAACAATGAGCAGTTCTTC

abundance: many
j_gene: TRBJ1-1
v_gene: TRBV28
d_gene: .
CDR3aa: CASSRFNAFEAFF
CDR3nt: TGTGCCAGCAGCCGTTTCAACGCTTTTGAAGCTTTCTTT

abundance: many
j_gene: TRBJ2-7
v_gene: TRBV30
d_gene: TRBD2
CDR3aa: CAWKMSVSSGGYEQYF
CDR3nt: TGTGCCTGGAAAATGTCGGTTTCTAGCGGGGGCTACGAGCAGTACTTC

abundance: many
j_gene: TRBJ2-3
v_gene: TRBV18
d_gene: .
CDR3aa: CASSLDRVAADTQYF
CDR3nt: TGTGCCAGCTCACTCGACAGAGTGGCGGCGGATACGCAGTATTTT

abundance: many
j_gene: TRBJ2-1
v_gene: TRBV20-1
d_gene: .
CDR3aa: CSAPPGGGALRYNEQFF
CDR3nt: TGCAGTGCTCCCCCCGGTGGGGGGGCCCTGAGGTACAATGAGCAGTTCTTC

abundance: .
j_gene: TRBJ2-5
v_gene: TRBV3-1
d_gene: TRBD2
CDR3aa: CASSKRTSGGQETQYF
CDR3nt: TGTGCCAGCAGCAAGCGGACTAGCGGGGGACAAGAGACCCAGTACTTC

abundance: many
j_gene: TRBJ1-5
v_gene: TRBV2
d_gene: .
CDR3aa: CASSEAGILSNQPQHF
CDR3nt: TGTGCCAGCAGTGAAGCAGGGATTCTCAGCAATCAGCCCCAGCATTTT